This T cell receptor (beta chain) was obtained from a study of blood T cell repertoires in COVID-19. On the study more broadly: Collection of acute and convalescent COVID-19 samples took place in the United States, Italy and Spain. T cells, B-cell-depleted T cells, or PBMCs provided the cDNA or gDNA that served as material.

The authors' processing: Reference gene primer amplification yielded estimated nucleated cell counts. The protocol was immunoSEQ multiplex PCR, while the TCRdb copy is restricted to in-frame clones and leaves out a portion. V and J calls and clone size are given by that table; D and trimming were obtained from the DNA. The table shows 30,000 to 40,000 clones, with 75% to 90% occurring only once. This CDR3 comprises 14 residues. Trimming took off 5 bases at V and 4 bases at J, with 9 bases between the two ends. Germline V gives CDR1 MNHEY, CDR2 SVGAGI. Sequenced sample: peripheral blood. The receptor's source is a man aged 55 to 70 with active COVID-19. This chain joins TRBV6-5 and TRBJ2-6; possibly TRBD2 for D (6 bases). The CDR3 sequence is CASSSSGGANVLTF. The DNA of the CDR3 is TGTGCCAGCAGTAGTAGCGGAGGGGCCAACGTCCTGACTTTC.